A single sample is the source of the 10 T cell receptor beta chains below, sequenced in a study of T cells in Graves' hyperthyroidism and ophthalmopathy. Using RNA transcripts as the source, TCR beta CDR3 regions were amplified. An initial round of RT-PCR targeting the TCR CDR3 relied on the HTBI primer set. TCRdb passed the multiplex PCR reads through MiXCR, listing each CDR3 protein once. The profile shows some 400,000 distinct CDR3 sequences, 13% of them singletons. Sequencing used blood. The receptors here all came from a young man with Graves' hyperthyroidism that later progressed to Graves' ophthalmopathy.

This clonotype was counted many times. V is TRBV6-1 and J is TRBJ1-6; no clear D. CDR3 length: 13 residues. Germline V gene data show CDR1 as MNHNS and CDR2 as SASEGT. V was shortened by 7 bases and J by 6 bases, with 10 bases between the two germline ends. DNA for the CDR3: TGTGCCAGCACAGCGACACTTAATTCACCCCTCCACTTT. This encodes CASTATLNSPLHF.

A word on this clonotype: A single base separates this from a much larger clone, so it may be a read error. The chain employs TRBV11-2 and TRBJ1-5, with a tentative D call TRBD1 (6 bases). Germline loops: CDR1 SGHAT, CDR2 FQNNGV. The CDR3 extends over 14 amino acids. This chain's CDR3 is CAGSLRGWDQPQHF. Written as DNA, the CDR3 is TGTGCCGGCAGCTTAAGGGGGTGGGATCAGCCCCAGCATTTT.

This clonotype has a count of ten or more. This chain links TRBV20-1 with TRBJ1-2, with D hard to call. Trimming removed 0 bases from V and 4 bases from J, with 0 bases in between. Germline lookup yields CDR1 DFQATT and CDR2 SNEGSKA (reference sequence). CDR3 length: 10 amino acids. CDR3 DNA sequence: TGCAGTGCTAGAGACTATGGCTACACCTTC. It codes for CSARDYGYTF.

The sample holds many counts of this clonotype. The chain employs TRBV28 and TRBJ2-7; D gene ambiguous. Germline lookup yields CDR1 MDHEN and CDR2 SYDVKM. Between the trimmed V and J ends, which lost 1 base and 1 base, there was a span of 8 bases. This CDR3 spans 14 amino acids. The CDR3 spells CASSLFGSSYEQYF. In DNA form, the CDR3 reads TGTGCCAGCAGTTTATTCGGCAGTTCCTACGAGCAGTACTTC.

The rearrangement joins TRBV14 to TRBJ2-7; the D gene is possibly TRBD2 (6 bases). Trimming took 1 base from V and 2 from J, leaving 9 bases between them. The CDR3 contains 14 residues. Germline lookup yields CDR1 SGHDN and CDR2 FVKESK. The CDR3 is CASSQGWGAYEQYF. CDR3 nucleotide sequence: TGTGCCAGCAGCCAAGGGTGGGGGGCCTACGAGCAGTACTTC. The complete variable domain, with remaining parts taken from reference TRBV14 and TRBJ2-7, reads EAGVTQFPSHSVIEKGQTVTLRCDPISGHDNLYWYRRVMGKEIKFLLHFVKESKQDESGMPNNRFLAERTGGTYSTLKVQPAELEDSGVYFCASSQGWGAYEQYFGPGTRLTVT.

This clonotype was seen many times. V is TRBV30 and J is TRBJ2-3; D gene uncertain. The ends were cut back, 2 bases at V and 5 bases at J, with 8 bases in the middle. Germline CDR1 and CDR2: GTSNPN and SVGIG (reference sequence). CDR3 length: 12 amino acids. CDR3 DNA: TGTGCCTGGAGTAGGGTGTTAGATACGCAGTATTTT. This translates into CAWSRVLDTQYF.

This clonotype was observed at least ten times. This rearrangement joins TRBV27 to TRBJ1-6, with D possibly TRBD1 on 5 matching bases. Germline-derived CDR1 and CDR2 are MNHEY and SMNVEV (reference sequence). The V end was cut by 4 bases, the J end by 9 bases, with 13 bases between. The CDR3 runs to 14 residues. The CDR3 region has the DNA TGTGCCAGCAGTTCAATCCGGGGGGTTTCACCCCTCCACTTT. Protein sequence: CASSSIRGVSPLHF.

The chain has TRBV2 and TRBJ2-3; 11 nucleotides match TRBD2. In germline, CDR1 is SNHLY, CDR2 FYNNEI. V lost 6 bases, J lost 2 bases, and 7 bases stayed unmatched. There are 16 residues in the CDR3. DNA for the CDR3: TGTGCCAGCAGGGACGGACTAGCGGGCGACACAGATACGCAGTATTTT. Residues: CASRDGLAGDTDTQYF.

J is TRBJ2-7 and V is TRBV20-1; 9 nucleotides align to TRBD2. CDR1 and CDR2 (germline): DFQATT, SNEGSKA (reference sequence). J was trimmed by 2 bases and V by 4 bases; bases with no gene match: 6. The CDR3 runs to 14 residues. CDR3 sequence (DNA): TGCAGTGCTATTCCGGGACTAGCAGCCTACGAGCAGTACTTC. Translating gives CSAIPGLAAYEQYF.

This clonotype was observed at least ten times. This chain joins TRBV5-1 and TRBJ1-1; TRBD1 is a possible D gene (6 bases). There are 14 residues in the CDR3. Trimming removed 2 bases at V and 2 bases at J, with 10 bases between. Per germline, CDR1 SGHRS and CDR2 YFSETQ. This CDR3 reads CASSFGGRNTEAFF. As DNA, the CDR3 is TGCGCCAGCAGCTTCGGGGGCCGTAACACTGAAGCTTTCTTT. Based on the CDR3 plus reference TRBV5-1 and TRBJ1-1, the full variable domain is KAGVTQTPRYLIKTRGQQVTLSCSPISGHRSVSWYQQTPGQGLQFLFEYFSETQRNKGNFPGRFSGRQFSNSRSEMNVSTLELGDSALYLCASSFGGRNTEAFFGQGTRLTVV.